A selection of T cell receptor beta chains follows, all from one sample in a study of blood T cells in healthy people across ages. TCRdb reprocessed the 5' RACE reads via MiXCR and lists one record per CDR3 protein. The sample includes around 1,500,000 distinct CDR3 sequences, 28% seen only once; the top ten take 7.7%. Sequencing used blood. The receptors shown here come from a woman aged 25 to 39 in good health. Both conserved end residues are part of each CDR3. A D gene is named only where the DNA matches it firmly. Size tells how often a clone was seen (once, few, many) or the class of an expanded clone, and some rows leave it out.

v_call	d_call	clone_size	j_call	cdr3_aa	cdr3_nt
TRBV29-1	TRBD1	few	TRBJ2-3	CSVDRDRGRSTDTQYF	TGCAGCGTTGATCGGGACAGGGGGCGATCCACAGATACGCAGTATTTT
TRBV5-6	-	many	TRBJ1-2	CASTDQGFGYTF	TGTGCCAGCACCGACCAGGGGTTCGGCTACACCTTC
TRBV9	TRBD2	few	TRBJ2-1	CASSGGTSGGAGSYNEQFF	TGTGCCAGCAGCGGAGGGACTAGCGGGGGGGCCGGCTCCTACAATGAGCAGTTCTTC
TRBV29-1	TRBD1	many	TRBJ1-2	CSSMEGGDGYTF	TGCAGTTCTATGGAAGGGGGCGATGGCTACACCTTC
TRBV6-6	-	-	TRBJ1-2	CASSYHGTGANYGYTF	TGTGCCAGCAGTTACCACGGGACCGGAGCTAACTATGGCTACACCTTC
TRBV5-4	-	-	TRBJ1-2	CASSFGTEAYGYIF	TGTGCCAGCAGCTTTGGAACGGAAGCCTATGGCTACATCTTC
TRBV7-2	-	-	TRBJ2-1	CASSFSAVNEQFF	TGTGCCAGCAGCTTCTCAGCTGTCAATGAGCAGTTCTTC
TRBV5-1	-	few	TRBJ1-1	CASSLVANNEAFF	TGCGCCAGCAGCTTGGTGGCGAACAATGAAGCTTTCTTT
TRBV4-3	-	few	TRBJ2-3	CASSQESYVTDTQYF	TGCGCCAGCAGCCAAGAGAGCTACGTGACAGATACGCAGTATTTT
TRBV6-1	-	-	TRBJ2-3	CASRGMVSTDTQYF	TGTGCCAGCAGGGGGATGGTGAGCACAGATACGCAGTATTTT
TRBV24-1	TRBD2	few	TRBJ2-1	CATSVGGGQNNEQFF	TGTGCCACCAGTGTAGGCGGGGGGCAGAACAATGAGCAGTTCTTC
TRBV10-3	TRBD1	-	TRBJ2-3	CAIRAPGQGTDTQYF	TGTGCCATCAGGGCCCCGGGACAGGGCACAGATACGCAGTATTTT
TRBV18	TRBD1	-	TRBJ2-7	CASSPQAGGRYEQYF	TGTGCCAGCTCACCACAGGCAGGGGGTCGTTACGAGCAGTACTTC
TRBV6-1	-	-	TRBJ1-1	CASSSQAMNTEAFF	TGTGCCAGCAGTTCGCAGGCCATGAACACTGAAGCTTTCTTT
TRBV29-1	-	-	TRBJ2-2	CSAIAQPTGELFF	TGCAGCGCTATAGCCCAGCCCACCGGGGAGCTGTTTTTT
TRBV29-1	-	-	TRBJ2-4	CSVDGGSYNEQYF	TGCAGCGTGGACGGGGGAAGCTACAATGAGCAGTACTTC
TRBV19	TRBD2	-	TRBJ2-7	CASEGRGNEQYF	TGTGCCAGTGAGGGGAGGGGCAATGAGCAGTACTTC
TRBV20-1	TRBD2	-	TRBJ2-5	CSANSGRAEKTQYF	TGCAGTGCTAATAGCGGGAGGGCCGAGAAGACCCAGTACTTC
TRBV28	-	-	TRBJ2-7	CASSLKQKDYEQYF	TGTGCCAGCAGTTTGAAGCAGAAAGACTACGAGCAGTACTTC
TRBV10-2	TRBD2	-	TRBJ2-5	CASTLGLAGGVETQYF	TGCGCCAGCACTCTTGGACTAGCGGGAGGCGTAGAGACCCAGTACTTC
TRBV4-3	-	few	TRBJ2-7	CASSQDGGNEQYF	TGCGCCAGCAGCCAAGATGGGGGGAACGAGCAGTACTTC
TRBV4-3	-	-	TRBJ2-1	CASSQDSPSSYNEQFF	TGCGCCAGCAGCCAAGATTCCCCGAGCTCCTACAATGAGCAGTTCTTC